The 27 T cell receptor beta chains below all came from one sample that was sequenced in a study of T cell changes during pregnancy in multiple sclerosis. TCRdb's copy holds only in-frame clones and misses some; the assay was immunoSEQ multiplex PCR. The data contain tens of thousands of clones, about 90% of them singletons. Sequences were derived from CD4+ T cells from peripheral blood mononuclear cells, sampled in the second trimester of pregnancy. The receptors shown here come from a female donor with multiple sclerosis, enrolled in a pregnancy study.

CDR3 region: CAIRPGLAGGGSTDTQYF. CDR3 DNA sequence: TGTGCCATCAGGCCGGGACTAGCGGGAGGGGGGAGCACAGATACGCAGTATTTT. The V gene is TRBV10-3, the J gene TRBJ2-3, with TRBD2 matching 16 bases. The V gene end was trimmed by 6 bases and the J gene end by 0 bases; junction bases not matched to a gene: 6. Germline V CDR1 and CDR2: ENHRY, SYGVKD. The CDR3 runs to 18 residues.

The rearrangement links TRBV18 to TRBJ1-4, with 7 bases fitting TRBD1. Trimming took 1 base from V and 6 from J; bases not matched to a gene: 2. CDR1 is KGHSH, CDR2 LQKENI, per germline. The CDR3 covers 14 residues. CDR3 in DNA: TGTGCCAGCTCACCACAGGGGGCTGATGAAAAACTGTTTTTT. Protein product: CASSPQGADEKLFF.

The chain is built from TRBV6-1 and TRBJ1-4; TRBD1 might be the D (5 bases). Germline loops: CDR1 MNHNS, CDR2 SASEGT. The V gene lost 4 bases and the J gene lost 0 bases, with 6 bases spanning the gap. The CDR3 contains 14 residues. CDR3 loop: CASSGTPTNEKLFF. The CDR3 region has the DNA TGTGCCAGCAGTGGGACACCAACTAATGAAAAACTGTTTTTT.

This clone has only one observation. V is TRBV27 and J is TRBJ1-1, with no clear D. Germline-derived CDR1 and CDR2 are MNHEY and SMNVEV (reference sequence). The CDR3 has 13 residues. V was trimmed by 7 bases and J by 4 bases, leaving 13 bases between them. This CDR3 reads CASTEGGSTEAFF. The CDR3 nucleotides read TGTGCCAGCACCGAAGGCGGAAGCACTGAAGCTTTCTTT.

The CDR3 loop reads CASSLSRGTSGGVREQYF. DNA of the CDR3: TGTGCCAGCAGCTTAAGTCGTGGAACTAGCGGGGGGGTGAGGGAGCAGTACTTC. The chain links TRBV13 to TRBJ2-7; TRBD2 agrees at 13 bases. The CDR3 runs to 18 residues. Germline V gene lookup returns CDR1 PRHDT and CDR2 FYEKMQ (reference sequence). The junction had 14 bases not matched to a gene; V was cut back by 2 bases and J by 7 bases. Full variable domain (remainder filled in from reference TRBV13 and TRBJ2-7): AAGVIQSPRHLIKEKRETATLKCYPIPRHDTVYWYQQGPGQDPQFLISFYEKMQSDKGSIPDRFSAQQFSDYHSELNMSSLELGDSALYFCASSLSRGTSGGVREQYFGPGTRLTVT.

The V call is TRBV10-3, the J call TRBJ2-3, with TRBD2 matching over 7 bases. The CDR3 loop spans 15 amino acids. The germline CDR1 and CDR2 sequences are ENHRY and SYGVKD. Trimming at V came to 11 bases and at J to 0 bases, leaving 11 bases not matched to a gene. Here the CDR3 reads CAAGAGLDSTDTQYF. The DNA for the CDR3 is TGTGCCGCCGGAGCGGGACTTGACAGCACAGATACGCAGTATTTT.

The chain joins TRBV5-1 to TRBJ2-2; 12 nucleotides align to TRBD2. V shed 4 bases, J shed 7 bases, and the junction held 5 bases outside the gene matches. This CDR3 is built from 15 residues. Per germline, CDR1 SGHRS and CDR2 YFSETQ. DNA for the CDR3: TGCGCCAGCAGCCGACTAGCGGGAGACAGCGGGGAGCTGTTTTTT. It encodes CASSRLAGDSGELFF.

CDR3 sequence: CASSLVSGTGASNQPQHF. The CDR3 nucleotides read TGTGCCAGCAGCTTAGTTTCGGGAACAGGGGCCAGCAATCAGCCCCAGCATTTT. The genes are TRBV7-9 and TRBJ1-5; TRBD1 agrees at 7 bases. V gave up 1 base and J gave up 1 base; unmatched junction bases: 10. Per germline, CDR1 SEHNR and CDR2 FQNEAQ (reference sequence). This CDR3 is built from 18 residues. Full variable domain (remainder filled in from reference TRBV7-9 and TRBJ1-5): DTGVSQNPRHKITKRGQNVTFRCDPISEHNRLYWYRQTLGQGPEFLTYFQNEAQLEKSRLLSDRFSAERPKGSFSTLEIQRTEQGDSAMYLCASSLVSGTGASNQPQHFGDGTRLSIL.

This clone appeared once. The chain has TRBV11-2 and TRBJ2-3; D not certain. The germline CDR1 and CDR2 sequences are SGHAT and FQNNGV. V gave up 4 bases and J gave up 6 bases, with 5 bases separating them. CDR3 size: 11 residues. This chain's CDR3 is CASSSFDTQYF. CDR3 bases: TGTGCCAGCAGCTCCTTTGATACGCAGTATTTT.

The chain joins TRBV7-6 to TRBJ1-1; D might be TRBD1 (5 bases). V lost 2 bases, J lost 4 bases, and 11 bases lay in between. The CDR3 has 14 residues. Germline V gives CDR1 SGHVS, CDR2 FNYEAQ. For the CDR3, the DNA is TGTGCCAGCAGCTTATCCCCGGGGGGCACTGAAGCTTTCTTT. It encodes CASSLSPGGTEAFF.

This chain joins TRBV30 and TRBJ2-1; a weak D match, TRBD2 (6 bases). The CDR3 runs to 15 residues. From germline, CDR1 is GTSNPN and CDR2 SVGIG (reference sequence). Trimming took off 0 bases at V and 3 bases at J, with 12 bases between the two ends. CDR3 residues: CAWSVNGGVYNEQFF. The CDR3 nucleotides are TGTGCCTGGAGTGTCAACGGGGGTGTCTACAATGAGCAGTTCTTC.

The chain uses TRBV6-5 and TRBJ2-3; perhaps TRBD1 as D (6 bases). Germline assignment: CDR1 MNHEY and CDR2 SVGAGI. Between the trimmed V and J ends, which lost 10 bases and 3 bases, there was a span of 14 bases. CDR3 length equals 13 residues. CDR3: CATQDRTTDTQYF. CDR3 coding DNA: TGTGCCACCCAGGACAGAACGACAGATACGCAGTATTTT.

V gene TRBV5-1 combines with J gene TRBJ2-3; D perhaps matches TRBD2 (6 bases). The CDR3 is 15 amino acids. Deletions cut 0 bases from V and 0 bases from J, with 8 bases between. The germline gives CDR1 SGHRS, CDR2 YFSETQ. As DNA, the CDR3 is TGCGCCAGCAGCTTGGCCGGGGGTAGCACAGATACGCAGTATTTT. Its protein product is CASSLAGGSTDTQYF.

Concerning this clone: The sample has other DNA sequences that encode this CDR3 too. The rearrangement links TRBV9 to TRBJ2-1; D gene unclear. Between the trimmed V and J ends, which lost 0 bases and 0 bases, there was a span of 7 bases. This CDR3 region has 15 residues. CDR1 and CDR2 (germline): SGDLS, YYNGEE. CDR3: CASSVGASSYNEQFF. In DNA form, the CDR3 reads TGTGCCAGCAGCGTAGGCGCAAGCTCCTACAATGAGCAGTTCTTC.

The V gene is TRBV7-8, the J gene TRBJ2-6; D uncertain. The CDR3 has 16 amino acids. Trimming pared 3 bases from V and 0 bases from J, leaving 9 bases between. Per the germline V gene, CDR1 is SGHVS and CDR2 is FQNEAQ. This CDR3 reads CASSFPGSSGANVLTF. The CDR3, as DNA: TGTGCCAGCAGCTTTCCCGGGTCCTCTGGGGCCAACGTCCTGACTTTC.

Only a few counts were recorded for this clone. The chain is built from TRBV19 and TRBJ2-2; 8 bases agree with TRBD2. Looked up from germline, CDR1 is LNHDA and CDR2 is SQIVND (reference sequence). The CDR3 totals 14 residues. The V segment lost 5 bases and the J segment 6 bases; nucleotides outside the gene matches: 5. The CDR3 is CASSPGGGPGELFF. The CDR3, as DNA: TGTGCCAGTAGTCCCGGGGGGGGGCCCGGGGAGCTGTTTTTT.

The CDR3 reads CASGLALPPRSNQPQHF. CDR3 coding DNA: TGTGCTAGTGGTTTGGCCCTACCGCCTCGGAGCAATCAGCCCCAGCATTTT. The rearrangement joins TRBV12-5 to TRBJ1-5, with D uncertain. The V gene's germline CDR1 is LGHNT and CDR2 FRNRAP. The CDR3 sequence is 17 residues long. The V end lost 1 base, the J end lost 1 base, and 14 bases lay between the germline ends.

V usage is TRBV19 and J usage is TRBJ1-2, with 7 bases lining up with TRBD1. V was pared by 4 bases and J by 7 bases, with 18 bases of the junction left unmatched. This CDR3 comprises 17 residues. Germline-derived CDR1 and CDR2 are LNHDA and SQIVND (reference sequence). The CDR3 loop is CASSTGILQGKIGGYTF. The CDR3 region has the DNA TGTGCCAGTAGTACCGGGATTTTACAGGGGAAGATTGGTGGCTACACCTTC.

The chain combines TRBV19 with TRBJ2-4, with D unclear. The CDR3 has 15 residues. The V gene's germline CDR1 is LNHDA and CDR2 SQIVND (reference sequence). The ends were cut back, 6 bases at V and 5 bases at J, with 17 bases in the middle. The CDR3 sequence: CASSPYGKRENIQYF. CDR3 DNA: TGTGCCAGTAGCCCCTACGGCAAGCGAGAAAACATTCAGTACTTC.

This clone was seen a handful of times. CDR3 sequence (DNA): TGCGCCAGCAGTAGCGGGCCCCTAGGAACCGGGGAGCTGTTTTTT. Amino acid sequence: CASSSGPLGTGELFF. The chain recombines TRBV10-1 with TRBJ2-2; maybe TRBD2 (6 bases). CDR1 is WNHNN and CDR2 is SYGVQD in the germline V gene (reference sequence). The CDR3 is 15 residues long. V was clipped by 5 bases and J by 5 bases, with 15 bases between them.

CDR3 DNA sequence: TGTGCCAGTAGGAGTGCAGATACGCAGTATTTT. It translates to CASRSADTQYF. This chain joins TRBV19 and TRBJ2-3; D unresolved. From germline, CDR1 is LNHDA and CDR2 SQIVND (reference sequence). The CDR3 runs 11 residues. V was cut by 6 bases and J by 4 bases, with 5 bases left in between.

This sequence joins TRBV5-6 and TRBJ2-3; the D gene is possibly TRBD2 (6 bases). Trimming removed 1 base at V and 6 bases at J, with 24 bases between. The V gene's germline CDR1 is SGHDT and CDR2 YYEEEE. The CDR3 consists of 18 residues. The CDR3 DNA is TGTGCCAGCAGCTTGTTTGGTTCTGCTAGGAGGGAGAGGGATACGCAGTATTTT. Translation gives CASSLFGSARRERDTQYF.

This clone was observed a few times. The chain couples TRBV11-3 to TRBJ1-5; 9 bases align to TRBD1. The CDR3 sequence is 20 residues long. Germline loops: CDR1 SGHNT, CDR2 YENEEA. J lost 0 bases, V lost 5 bases, and 17 bases had no gene match. DNA for the CDR3: TGTGCCAGCAGCCGAGGGAGGGACAGGGTGGTTCTTGGTAGCAATCAGCCCCAGCATTTT. It translates to CASSRGRDRVVLGSNQPQHF.

The genes are TRBV18 and TRBJ1-3, with 7 bases identical to TRBD1. CDR3 length equals 13 residues. Germline CDR1 is KGHSH and CDR2 is LQKENI. V lost 6 bases to trimming and J lost 6 bases; unmatched junction nucleotides: 5. Here the CDR3 reads CASSTGSENTIYF. CDR3 coding DNA: TGTGCCAGCTCGACAGGGAGCGAAAACACCATATATTTT.

The CDR3 loop is CASSQSRGRAYDEQYF. CDR3 DNA sequence: TGTGCCAGCAGCCAGTCTCGCGGGAGGGCATACGACGAGCAGTACTTC. V gene TRBV5-5 combines with J gene TRBJ2-7; 9 bases fit TRBD2. V shed 4 bases, J shed 5 bases, and the junction held 13 bases outside the gene matches. Germline loops: CDR1 SGHKS, CDR2 YYEKEE (reference sequence). The CDR3 totals 16 residues.

The chain links TRBV5-1 to TRBJ1-2; TRBD1 aligns across 9 bases. V lost 4 bases and J lost 4; bases outside the gene matches: 11. The CDR3 consists of 16 residues. Germline loops: CDR1 SGHRS, CDR2 YFSETQ. CDR3: CASSLMGTGISYGYTF. DNA for the CDR3: TGCGCCAGCAGCCTGATGGGGACAGGGATTTCCTATGGCTACACCTTC.

V is TRBV27 and J is TRBJ2-2, with TRBD2 as a possible D gene (6 bases). CDR1 and CDR2 (germline): MNHEY, SMNVEV (reference sequence). V was clipped by 3 bases and J by 8 bases, with 7 bases between them. This CDR3 region has 12 residues. CDR3 coding DNA: TGTGCCAGCAGTTTGGGAGGTGGGGAGCTGTTTTTT. Its translation: CASSLGGGELFF.